What follows are 10 T cell receptor beta chains derived from one specimen sequenced in a study of blood T cell repertoires in COVID-19. Some clones are missing from TCRdb's copy, which holds only in-frame ones; the method was immunoSEQ multiplex PCR. The top ten hold 4.5% to 6% of the sample, which has 95,000 to 110,000 clones, around nine tenths seen once. Source material: peripheral blood. The receptor source for this set is a human donor in a cohort sampled during active COVID-19.

This chain uses TRBV2 with TRBJ2-1; 13 bases map to TRBD2. The germline gives CDR1 SNHLY, CDR2 FYNNEI. The CDR3 length is 15 residues. J was trimmed by 4 bases and V by 5 bases; bases with no gene match: 2. The CDR3 reads CASSRLAGGYNEQFF. In DNA form, the CDR3 reads TGTGCCAGCAGTAGACTAGCGGGAGGTTACAATGAGCAGTTCTTC.

This clone was observed once. The CDR3 spells CASSGQGSTYEQYF. The CDR3 DNA follows: TGCGCCAGCAGCGGGCAGGGGTCAACCTACGAGCAGTACTTC. The J gene is TRBJ2-7, the V gene TRBV5-1; D may be TRBD1 (6 bases). Germline CDR1 SGHRS, CDR2 YFSETQ. This CDR3 has 14 amino acids. With 4 bases removed from V and 2 bases from J, the gap between germline ends came to 13 bases.

The rearrangement links TRBV7-9 to TRBJ2-2; 11 positions match TRBD1. This CDR3 comprises 16 residues. The germline gives CDR1 SEHNR, CDR2 FQNEAQ (reference sequence). V was clipped by 6 bases and J by 5 bases; unmatched bases: 8. The CDR3 reads CASSLRGQGVTGELFF. The DNA for the CDR3 is TGTGCCAGCAGTCTGAGGGGACAGGGGGTAACCGGGGAGCTGTTTTTT.

J is TRBJ2-3 and V is TRBV5-4; 7 positions agree with TRBD1. V trimming: 4 bases; J trimming: 2 bases; junction bases outside the gene matches: 7. CDR1 is SGHNT and CDR2 is YYREEE in the germline V gene (reference sequence). CDR3 length: 15 residues. The CDR3 sequence is CASSATGQNTDTQYF. The CDR3 region has the DNA TGTGCCAGCAGCGCGACGGGACAGAACACAGATACGCAGTATTTT.

The CDR3, as DNA: TGTGCCAGTACAATTTACCGGACAGGGGGGGTTCAGCCCCAGCATTTT. Encoded protein: CASTIYRTGGVQPQHF. The V gene is TRBV19, the J gene TRBJ1-5, with 10 bases fitting TRBD1. Germline CDR1 reads LNHDA; CDR2 reads SQIVND (reference sequence). The CDR3 sequence is 16 residues long. The V segment lost 7 bases and the J segment 6 bases; nucleotides outside the gene matches: 12.

The rearrangement uses TRBV6-5 and TRBJ2-5; 13 bases line up with TRBD2. From germline, CDR1 is MNHEY and CDR2 SVGAGI. After removal of 4 bases from V and 5 bases from J, the junction contained 7 bases not matched to a gene. The CDR3 loop spans 16 amino acids. CDR3 nucleotide sequence: TGTGCCAGCAGTTTACTAGCGGGGGGGCCGAGGGAGACCCAGTACTTC. It codes for CASSLLAGGPRETQYF.

The chain combines TRBV4-1 with TRBJ2-2; no definite D call. Germline CDR1 is MGHRA and CDR2 is YSYEKL. The CDR3 covers 17 residues. V gave up 0 bases and J gave up 6 bases, with 17 bases separating them. The CDR3 sequence: CASSQESSVRFSGELFF. CDR3 nucleotides: TGCGCCAGCAGCCAAGAATCTTCCGTCAGGTTTTCCGGGGAGCTGTTTTTT.

The chain joins TRBV28 to TRBJ2-3; possible D gene TRBD2, 7 bases. CDR3 length equals 17 residues. The ends were cut back, 5 bases at V and 1 base at J, with 19 bases in the middle. Germline loops: CDR1 MDHEN, CDR2 SYDVKM. The CDR3 sequence: CASSRPLGGGGTDTQYF. The CDR3 nucleotides read TGTGCCAGCAGTAGACCCCTGGGGGGGGGCGGCACAGATACGCAGTATTTT.

The rearrangement uses TRBV7-8 and TRBJ2-7; unclear D gene. The CDR3 runs 14 residues. Germline assignment: CDR1 SGHVS and CDR2 FQNEAQ. With 1 base removed from V and 1 base from J, the gap between germline ends came to 8 bases. The CDR3 DNA reads TGTGCCAGCAGCTTAGGAACTTCTTCCTACGAGCAGTACTTC. It is translated as CASSLGTSSYEQYF.

The chain has TRBV2 and TRBJ2-7; 9 positions agree with TRBD1. The CDR3 is made up of 13 amino acids. J was trimmed by 4 bases and V by 8 bases; bases with no gene match: 6. Germline V CDR1 and CDR2: SNHLY, FYNNEI. The CDR3 region has the DNA TGTGCCAGCGGGACAGGGACATTATACGAGCAGTACTTC. This gives the protein CASGTGTLYEQYF.